This is a list of T cell receptor beta chains from one sample in a study of patients and donors after allogeneic stem cell transplantation. TCRdb re-called the RT-PCR reads with MiXCR, one entry per CDR3 protein. Found here are approximately 410,000 distinct CDR3 sequences, roughly 17% of them singletons; the top ten hold less than 8%. Sequenced material: blood, either unsorted or a sorted T cell fraction (not recorded which). The receptors originated from a human donor who was either an allogeneic HSCT recipient or a stem cell or donor lymphocyte infusion donor (not recorded which). It is not recorded whose cells these are; they may come from a transplant donor. The CDR3 runs from the conserved cysteine through the conserved F or W. A D gene is named only where the DNA matches it firmly. Where a row states a size, it is once, few, many or the class of an expanded clone; other rows omit it.

clone_size j_call d_call v_call cdr3_aa cdr3_nt
few TRBJ2-7 . TRBV18 CASSPSRASYEQYF TGTGCCAGCTCCCCTTCCCGGGCCTCCTACGAGCAGTACTTC
. TRBJ2-1 TRBD2 TRBV7-2 CASSLERSGGKNEQFF TGTGCCAGCAGCTTAGAGAGGTCGGGGGGGAAGAATGAGCAGTTCTTC
. TRBJ2-1 TRBD2 TRBV5-1 CASSLNSGSTYNEQFF TGCGCCAGCAGCTTGAATAGCGGGAGCACCTACAATGAGCAGTTCTTC
. TRBJ2-7 TRBD2 TRBV9 CASSVASGGRRDEQYF TGTGCCAGCAGCGTGGCTAGCGGGGGCCGCCGGGACGAGCAGTACTTC
few TRBJ2-1 . TRBV9 CASSGQSSYNEQFF TGTGCCAGCAGCGGACAGAGCTCCTACAATGAGCAGTTCTTC
. TRBJ1-1 . TRBV10-3 CAISEPIDRWEVDTEAFF TGTGCCATCAGTGAGCCCATCGACAGGTGGGAAGTGGACACTGAAGCTTTCTTT
few TRBJ2-3 TRBD2 TRBV20-1 CSARTSGGASVLGTDTQYF TGCAGTGCGAGGACTAGCGGGGGGGCCTCGGTTTTGGGCACAGATACGCAGTATTTT
. TRBJ2-1 TRBD2 TRBV9 CASSNRLAGGLDEQFF TGTGCCAGCAGCAACCGACTAGCGGGGGGGCTCGATGAGCAGTTCTTC
. TRBJ2-6 . TRBV6-2/TRBV6-3 CASSFNRVPSGANVLTF TGTGCCAGCAGTTTTAACAGGGTCCCCTCTGGGGCCAACGTCCTGACTTTC
. TRBJ1-3 . TRBV20-1 CSARDPQGSGNTIYF TGCAGTGCTAGAGATCCTCAGGGTAGTGGAAACACCATATATTTT
few TRBJ2-3 . TRBV9 CASSAGQIVDTQYF TGTGCCAGCAGCGCTGGACAGATCGTGGATACGCAGTATTTT
. TRBJ1-1 . TRBV25-1 CASTPVGKGRTEAFF TGTGCCAGCACCCCCGTGGGGAAGGGAAGGACTGAAGCTTTCTTT
. TRBJ1-4 . TRBV2 CASSERTQTNEKLFF TGTGCCAGCAGTGAAAGGACGCAAACTAATGAAAAACTGTTTTTT
. TRBJ1-1 . TRBV24-1 CATSDPSVTEAFF TGTGCCACCAGTGATCCCTCAGTCACTGAAGCTTTCTTT
. TRBJ2-2 . TRBV5-4 CASSLIPRTDGELFF TGTGCCAGCAGCTTAATTCCCAGAACCGACGGGGAGCTGTTTTTT
few TRBJ1-1 . TRBV10-3 CATRVAGTEAFF TGTGCCACCCGAGTAGCGGGAACTGAAGCTTTCTTT
few TRBJ1-1 . TRBV27 CASSLSSLREAFF TGTGCCAGCAGTTTATCAAGCCTGCGAGAAGCTTTCTTT
few TRBJ1-3 . TRBV20-1 CSARDAGRSLDTIYF TGCAGTGCTAGAGACGCCGGACGGTCCTTAGACACCATATATTTT
. TRBJ2-1 . TRBV3-1 CASSQVSYEQFF TGTGCCAGCAGCCAGGTCAGCTATGAGCAGTTCTTC
few TRBJ2-7 . TRBV2 CASSDRTSYEQYF TGTGCCAGCAGTGACAGGACGTCCTACGAGCAGTACTTC
. TRBJ1-2 TRBD1 TRBV16 CASSQFRSGQTYGYTF TGTGCCAGCAGCCAATTCCGGTCGGGACAGACCTATGGCTACACCTTC
many TRBJ1-6 . TRBV12-3/TRBV12-4 CASSLVGPLHF TGTGCCAGCAGTTTGGTGGGACCCCTCCACTTT
. TRBJ1-3 . TRBV7-7 CASSRSAGAGNTIYF TGTGCTAGCAGCCGCTCTGCAGGGGCTGGAAACACCATATATTTT
few TRBJ2-5 . TRBV20-1 CSASHPGRGGETQYF TGCAGTGCTAGTCACCCGGGACGGGGAGGAGAGACCCAGTACTTC
few TRBJ2-3 TRBD2 TRBV29-1 CSVVGAGDRDTQYF TGCAGCGTTGTTGGGGCGGGGGATAGAGATACGCAGTATTTT
. TRBJ1-1 . TRBV4-2 CASSQDRGRGDTEAFF TGTGCCAGCAGCCAAGATCGGGGCCGGGGAGACACTGAAGCTTTCTTT
. TRBJ2-7 . TRBV28 CASRGSVGEQYF TGTGCCAGCAGGGGGTCGGTCGGCGAGCAGTACTTC
many TRBJ1-6 TRBD1 TRBV5-1 CASSQGSGGSPLHF TGCGCCAGCAGCCAGGGATCAGGGGGTTCACCCCTCCACTTT
. TRBJ2-2 TRBD2 TRBV13 CASSPRSGANTGELFF TGTGCCAGCAGCCCTAGGAGCGGGGCCAACACCGGGGAGCTGTTTTTT
. TRBJ1-2 TRBD1 TRBV7-6 CASSLGGQGTYGYTF TGTGCCAGCAGCTTAGGTGGACAGGGAACGTATGGCTACACCTTC
few TRBJ1-1 . TRBV6-1 CASKGGPNTEAFF TGTGCCAGCAAAGGGGGACCAAACACTGAAGCTTTCTTT
many TRBJ1-3 . TRBV6-5 CASSYSKGAGNTIYF TGTGCCAGCAGTTACTCGAAGGGGGCTGGAAACACCATATATTTT
many TRBJ2-2 TRBD2 TRBV29-1 CSVSPGGSGELFF TGCAGCGTTTCCCCGGGGGGGTCCGGGGAGCTGTTTTTT
. TRBJ1-6 TRBD1 TRBV20-1 CSALIQGAGSPLHF TGCAGTGCTCTTATTCAGGGGGCGGGTTCACCCCTCCACTTT
few TRBJ2-1 TRBD2 TRBV5-1 CASSFTSGSYNEQFF TGCGCCAGCAGCTTCACTAGCGGGTCCTACAATGAGCAGTTCTTC
few TRBJ2-7 . TRBV5-6 CASSFDGWRGEQYF TGTGCCAGCAGCTTCGATGGGTGGCGAGGGGAGCAGTACTTC
few TRBJ2-7 . TRBV6-1 CASSPLTSGVFHF TGTGCCAGCAGTCCCCTCACTTCGGGGGTCTTCCACTTC
. TRBJ1-1 . TRBV30 CAWNQDTEAFF TGTGCCTGGAACCAGGACACTGAAGCTTTCTTT
. TRBJ1-2 . TRBV25-1 CASSERLNYGYTF TGTGCCAGCAGTGAACGACTGAATTATGGCTACACCTTC
. TRBJ1-6 . TRBV4-3 CASSQDRESGFTSPLHF TGCGCCAGCAGCCAAGATAGGGAATCTGGCTTTACTTCACCCCTCCACTTT
. TRBJ1-1 . TRBV6-2/TRBV6-3 CASSYNDGRTEAFF TGTGCCAGCAGTTACAACGACGGACGCACTGAAGCTTTCTTT
few TRBJ1-1 . TRBV28 CASSSPQLLNTEAFF TGTGCCAGCAGTTCTCCACAGCTCCTGAACACTGAAGCTTTCTTT
. TRBJ2-2 . TRBV18 CASSYRELNRELFF TGTGCCAGCTCATACCGGGAACTTAACCGGGAGCTGTTTTTT
few TRBJ2-1 . TRBV20-1 CSARVAGPYNEQFF TGCAGTGCTAGAGTGGCGGGACCCTACAATGAGCAGTTCTTC
. TRBJ1-1 TRBD1 TRBV2 CASRPGTGVEAFF TGTGCCAGCAGGCCCGGGACAGGAGTTGAAGCTTTCTTT
few TRBJ1-1 . TRBV7-9 CASSPRAGYTEAFF TGTGCCAGCAGCCCCCGGGCAGGGTACACTGAAGCTTTCTTT
many TRBJ1-1 TRBD1 TRBV15 CATRGDRVEAFF TGTGCCACCAGGGGGGACAGGGTCGAAGCTTTCTTT
few TRBJ2-3 TRBD2 TRBV6-4 CASSPWRGGSTDTQYF TGTGCCAGCAGTCCCTGGCGGGGGGGTTCCACAGATACGCAGTATTTT
few TRBJ2-3 TRBD2 TRBV12-3/TRBV12-4 CASTQSPLAGGRSDTDTQYF TGTGCCAGCACCCAATCCCCACTAGCGGGAGGCCGCTCGGACACAGATACGCAGTATTTT
. TRBJ2-7 . TRBV7-2 CASSWGALLYEQYF TGTGCCAGCAGCTGGGGCGCTCTTTTATACGAGCAGTACTTC
. TRBJ2-7 TRBD1 TRBV10-2 CVSNQDRWVDEQYF TGCGTCAGCAACCAGGACAGGTGGGTCGACGAGCAGTACTTC
few TRBJ2-7 . TRBV12-3/TRBV12-4 CASSRDTLYEQYF TGTGCCAGCAGTAGGGACACGCTCTACGAGCAGTACTTC
. TRBJ2-5 TRBD1 TRBV4-1 CASSRPRTGLQETQYF TGCGCCAGCAGCCGCCCTCGGACAGGCCTCCAAGAGACCCAGTACTTC
few TRBJ2-1 TRBD2 TRBV5-1 CASSSGLAGQHEQFF TGCGCCAGCAGCTCCGGACTAGCGGGACAGCATGAGCAGTTCTTC
few TRBJ1-3 TRBD1 TRBV12-5 CASGLPGTGTGNTIYF TGTGCTAGTGGTTTGCCTGGGACAGGGACTGGAAACACCATATATTTT